The present T cell receptor beta chain was sequenced within a study of spatial heterogeneity in lung cancer. Turning to the study itself: Each unique TCR and UMI combination was seen more than ten times on average in raw reads.

This clonotype was observed at least ten times. Time point reported: sample taken at primary tumor resection. The sequenced material consisted of unsorted whole RNA from tumor, nontumor lung or frozen PBMC. The donors comprised some 70 untreated early-stage non-small cell lung cancer patients. TCRdb called the 5' RACE reads again in MiXCR, with one record for every CDR3 protein. Here the sample spans about 28,000 distinct CDR3 sequences, more than 8% being singletons. The CDR3 loop spans 11 amino acids. Germline V lookup: CDR1 ENHRY, CDR2 SYGVKD. Trimming stripped 6 bases from V and 5 bases from J, with 5 bases between.

Sequenced material: PBMCs, taken at surgery. The chain couples TRBV10-3 to TRBJ1-3; D is uncertain. This clonotype was sampled from a female donor with early-stage non-small cell lung cancer. The CDR3 DNA reads as TGTGCCATCAGAGCTCGAAACACCATATATTTT. It encodes CAIRARNTIYF.